Below, 20 T cell receptor beta chains from the same sample are listed, as sequenced in a study of CXCR3-negative and CXCR3-positive naive CD8 T cells. Researchers prepared the TRB cDNA libraries using 5' RACE with UMI labels. TCRdb re-called the 5' RACE reads and gives one entry per CDR3 protein, without DNA. This table holds 45,000 to 65,000 distinct CDR3 sequences. Sequenced sample: naive CXCR3- CD8+ T cells from blood. Subset noted: CD45RO-CCR7+CD27+CD95- naive CD8+ T cells lacking CXCR3 (TNR3-). All receptors come from a human donor in good health. Some clones in this sample may be carry-over from other donors' samples.

CDR3 protein: CSARDYRGGTEAFF. The chain recombines TRBV20-1 with TRBJ1-1; the D call from TCRdb, TRBD1, cannot be confirmed without DNA. This CDR3 spans 14 amino acids. Germline values: CDR1 DFQATT, CDR2 SNEGSKA (reference sequence).

This chain links TRBV29-1 with TRBJ2-1; absent DNA, TCRdb's TRBD1 call cannot be checked. Germline V gene lookup returns CDR1 SQVTM and CDR2 ANQGSEA. The CDR3 contains 13 residues. CDR3 sequence reads: CSVLRAYYNEQFF.

The gene calls are TRBV5-1 and TRBJ2-1; TCRdb proposes TRBD2, but this gene call is untestable without DNA. CDR1 and CDR2 from the germline V gene are SGHRS and YFSETQ. This CDR3 spans 14 amino acids. The CDR3 is CASEGLAGGHEQFF.

The chain couples TRBV3-1 to TRBJ1-1. The CDR3 consists of 14 residues. CDR1 and CDR2 (germline): LGHDT, YNNKEL (reference sequence). This chain's CDR3 is CASSQGGGDTEAFF. Looking up the rest from reference TRBV3-1 and TRBJ1-1 gives the full variable domain: DTAVSQTPKYLVTQMGNDKSIKCEQNLGHDTMYWYKQDSKKFLKIMFSYNNKELIINETVPNRFSPKSPDKAHLNLHINSLELGDSAVYFCASSQGGGDTEAFFGQGTRLTVV.

The chain employs TRBV7-9 and TRBJ1-1; no DNA is available, so the TRBD1 call from TCRdb remains unchecked. Germline V gives CDR1 SEHNR, CDR2 FQNEAQ (reference sequence). The CDR3 is made up of 13 amino acids. CDR3 loop: CASSPPGASEAFF.

The chain has TRBV10-3 and TRBJ2-7; TCRdb lists TRBD2, though no DNA is available to test this call. Germline V gene lookup returns CDR1 ENHRY and CDR2 SYGVKD. The CDR3 sequence is 14 residues long. The CDR3 reads CAIRGQRGSEEQYF.

The chain joins TRBV7-9 to TRBJ1-2. The CDR3 has 15 amino acids. Germline V lookup: CDR1 SEHNR, CDR2 FQNEAQ (reference sequence). CDR3 protein: CANSRSGDFVDGYTF.

V is TRBV7-9 and J is TRBJ2-5; the D call from TCRdb, TRBD1, cannot be confirmed without DNA. Germline assignment: CDR1 SEHNR and CDR2 FQNEAQ (reference sequence). The CDR3 has 18 amino acids. CDR3: CASSSPLGRGGHQETQYF.

V usage is TRBV9 and J usage is TRBJ2-5; the D call from TCRdb, TRBD2, cannot be confirmed without DNA. The length of the CDR3 is 18 residues. The V gene's germline CDR1 is SGDLS and CDR2 YYNGEE. CDR3 loop: CASSVGIIPTSEEETQYF.

The genes are TRBV11-3 and TRBJ2-1; TCRdb's D call, TRBD1, is unchecked because there is no DNA. CDR1 and CDR2 from the germline V gene are SGHNT and YENEEA. This CDR3 spans 12 amino acids. This CDR3 is CASSSKAPTQFF.

The chain joins TRBV6-5 to TRBJ2-5; the TRBD1 assignment by TCRdb is unverifiable without DNA. CDR3 length equals 17 residues. CDR1 MNHEY and CDR2 SVGAGI come from the germline V gene. CDR3 region: CASSKSGGWGYQETQYF.

The chain carries TRBV29-1 and TRBJ2-1; TCRdb picks TRBD2, but there is no DNA to check that call. Per the germline V gene, CDR1 is SQVTM and CDR2 is ANQGSEA. The CDR3 has 15 amino acids. CDR3 sequence: CSLLGTSGGFDEQFF.

J is TRBJ2-1 and V is TRBV20-1; TCRdb designates TRBD1, a call that cannot be tested without DNA. From germline, CDR1 is DFQATT and CDR2 SNEGSKA (reference sequence). CDR3 length equals 15 residues. This CDR3 is CSANGHDRSYNEQFF.

The rearrangement uses TRBV7-9 and TRBJ1-1; TCRdb designates TRBD1, a call that cannot be tested without DNA. The CDR3 is 14 amino acids. Germline CDR1 SEHNR, CDR2 FQNEAQ (reference sequence). CDR3 loop: CASSLQGLGTEAFF.

The CDR3: CASSEGWGGNTGELFF. J is TRBJ2-2 and V is TRBV2; the TCRdb call, TRBD1, lacks DNA for checking. Germline V gene lookup returns CDR1 SNHLY and CDR2 FYNNEI. CDR3 length: 16 amino acids.

The chain joins TRBV20-1 to TRBJ1-2. In germline, CDR1 is DFQATT, CDR2 SNEGSKA (reference sequence). The CDR3 totals 11 residues. This CDR3 is CKCWTVYGYTF.

This rearrangement joins TRBV6-5 to TRBJ1-1. Germline CDR1 reads MNHEY; CDR2 reads SVGAGI. This CDR3 is 15 amino acids long. The CDR3 sequence: CASSYSIVSNTEAFF.

The chain employs TRBV28 and TRBJ1-2. The CDR3 has 12 residues. Germline CDR1 and CDR2: MDHEN and SYDVKM. CDR3 sequence: CASSLMDYGYTF.

The chain carries TRBV7-6 and TRBJ2-7; TCRdb selects TRBD2, and the lack of DNA leaves this call unchecked. The CDR3 is made up of 13 amino acids. Germline V gene lookup returns CDR1 SGHVS and CDR2 FNYEAQ. The CDR3 is CASSTNREGEQYF.

The chain employs TRBV11-2 and TRBJ2-7. Germline V gene lookup returns CDR1 SGHAT and CDR2 FQNNGV. There are 12 residues in the CDR3. The CDR3: CASTSPSYEQYF.